Below, 16 T cell receptor delta chains from the same sample are listed, as sequenced in a study of γδ T cells in repeated Plasmodium falciparum infection. TCRdb fed the multiplex PCR reads to CATT. Among 85,000 to 95,000 delta-chain clones listed, 1.4% were seen once. Flow sorting of PBMC yielded separate Vgamma9/Vdelta2+ and Vdelta2-negative gammadelta T cell populations for bulk repertoire analysis. The source material was gamma-delta T cells from blood. These receptors all come from a pool of human donors (malaria-infected and uninfected, not separated).

About this clone: The mismatch at residue 6 between this DNA's translation and the TCRdb protein of a much larger clone likely reflects a read error; the protein shown is translated from the DNA. The genes are TRDV2 and TRDJ3; 12 bases are a match to TRDD3. Because TCRdb records no J gene, it was assigned here through a match of the DNA to germline. V lost 3 bases, J lost 0 bases, and 8 bases stayed unmatched. Per the germline V gene, CDR1 is GEAIGNYY and CDR2 is EKD. The CDR3 loop spans 20 amino acids. CDR3: CACDGAGGYASSWDTRQMFF. CDR3 coding DNA: TGTGCCTGTGACGGTGCTGGGGGATACGCGAGCTCCTGGGACACCCGACAGATGTTTTTC.

Worth noting for this clone: The TCRdb protein comes from a much larger clone and disagrees with this DNA's translation at residue 5, likely due to a read error; the protein given here is derived from the DNA. This sequence joins TRDV2 and TRDJ1; D call uncertain. No J gene was available from TCRdb, and it was assigned here by a germline match of the DNA. The V gene lost 3 bases and the J gene lost 1 base, with 17 bases spanning the gap. The CDR3 extends over 16 amino acids. Germline loops: CDR1 GEAIGNYY, CDR2 EKD. The CDR3 region is CACDAILREITDKLIF. In DNA, the CDR3 is TGTGCCTGTGACGCCATTCTGCGGGAGATCACCGATAAACTCATCTTT.

Points on this clone: The protein TCRdb lists belongs to a much larger clone and differs from this DNA's translation at residue 5, which points to a read error; the protein shown is made from the DNA. In DNA, the CDR3 is TGTGCTCTTGGGGGACTACCCCGTCACTGGGGGATACTCATCTTT. Translation gives CALGGLPRHWGILIF. V is TRDV1 and J is TRDJ1; TRDD3 matches 10 bases. TCRdb supplies no J gene; here it was assigned by aligning the nucleotide sequence to germline. The CDR3 consists of 15 residues. Germline CDR1 TSWWSYY, CDR2 QGS. Losses at the gene ends were 4 bases for V and 10 bases for J; bases not matched to a gene: 12.

A word on this clone: A single base is all that separates this from a far larger clone, so a read error is likely. The sample holds other DNA sequences that translate to the same CDR3. The chain carries TRDV1 and TRDJ1; 8 bases align to TRDD3. TCRdb carries no J gene annotation; the J gene was assigned here by matching the DNA with germline. The CDR3 has 24 residues. Germline V gives CDR1 TSWWSYY, CDR2 QGS. CDR3 loop: CALGEFLPLSDHPHWGSYTDKLIF. CDR3 bases: TGCGCTCTTGGGGAATTCCTCCCACTTTCGGACCACCCTCACTGGGGGTCTTACACCGATAAACTCATCTTT.

A word on this clone: TCRdb's protein for this DNA is that of a much larger clone and differs from the translation at residue 10, likely a read error; the protein shown is the DNA translation. The rearrangement uses TRDV1 and TRDJ1; 10 nucleotides match TRDD3. TCRdb is silent on the J gene; assignment here came from matching the DNA to germline. Germline CDR1 and CDR2: TSWWSYY and QGS. This CDR3 has 20 residues. V lost 7 bases to trimming and J lost 7 bases; unmatched junction nucleotides: 27. CDR3 nucleotide sequence: TGTGCTCTTGCTGAACCCGTCCCAGTACCGGGGGATACGACTGCCGGTAAACTCATCTTT. Translation gives CALAEPVPVPGDTTAGKLIF.

This clone is medium-sized within its sample. The sample contains more than one DNA sequence encoding this CDR3. The chain uses TRDV3 and TRDJ1; 7 positions match TRDD2. CDR3 size: 17 residues. Germline lookup yields CDR1 TVYSNPD and CDR2 GDNSRS (reference sequence). After removal of 2 bases from V and 3 bases from J, the junction contained 18 bases not matched to a gene. The CDR3, as DNA: TGTGCCTTTCCTTCCTCCGGAGGTATAAGGCAATCCGATAAACTCATCTTT. It translates to CAFPSSGGIRQSDKLIF.

Many counts were recorded for this clone. The genes are TRDV1 and TRDJ1; TRDD3 agrees at 12 bases. V lost 0 bases to trimming and J lost 11 bases; unmatched junction nucleotides: 31. Germline lookup yields CDR1 TSWWSYY and CDR2 QGS. The length of the CDR3 is 23 residues. The CDR3 DNA is TGTGCTCTTGGGGAACTCCCCCCCTTTCCTACCAGTGGTCCGAACTACTGGGGGATACAGCTCATCTTT. As protein: CALGELPPFPTSGPNYWGIQLIF.

This clone was detected a few times. Only one base separates this from a far larger clonotype, so it likely reflects a read error. Other DNA sequences in the sample encode the same CDR3. For the CDR3, the DNA is TGTGCTCTTGGGGATCCCACGACCTCCTACTGGGGGATACAGTCCCCGTACACCGATAAACTCATCTTT. Protein sequence: CALGDPTTSYWGIQSPYTDKLIF. The J gene is TRDJ1, the V gene TRDV1, with 12 positions matching TRDD3. The V gene's germline CDR1 is TSWWSYY and CDR2 QGS. The trim removed 3 bases at V and 0 bases at J, leaving 23 bases unmatched. CDR3 size: 23 residues.

This clone rates as medium-sized (0.01 to 0.1%). This CDR3 is also generated by other DNA sequences in the sample. The rearrangement uses TRDV3 and TRDJ1; D is ambiguous. Germline loops: CDR1 TVYSNPD, CDR2 GDNSRS (reference sequence). Trimming cost V 1 base and J 0 bases, with 24 bases left between them. The CDR3 is 18 amino acids. The CDR3 DNA follows: TGTGCCTTTATAGTTAATCAGGGACTCCTGACGTACACCGATAAACTCATCTTT. Protein sequence: CAFIVNQGLLTYTDKLIF.

This clone was observed a few times. This DNA translates differently at residue 7 from the TCRdb protein, which is that of a much larger clone; a read error is likely, and the protein shown is the DNA's own translation. This chain joins TRDV1 and TRDJ1; the match to TRDD3 covers 9 bases. With 0 bases clipped from V and 2 bases from J, the junction kept 28 bases outside the gene matches. The germline CDR1 and CDR2 sequences are TSWWSYY and QGS. This CDR3 contains 24 residues. The CDR3 spells CALGELLHHRTKESWGIPTDKLIF. CDR3 DNA sequence: TGTGCTCTTGGGGAACTACTCCACCATCGCACTAAAGAATCCTGGGGGATCCCAACCGATAAACTCATCTTT.

To note about this clone: The protein TCRdb lists belongs to a much larger clone and differs from this DNA's translation at residues 9 and 12, which points to a read error; the protein shown is made from the DNA. The rearrangement joins TRDV3 to TRDJ1, with TRDD2 as a possible D gene (6 bases). V dropped 4 bases and J dropped 7 bases, with 28 bases sitting between them. There are 16 residues in the CDR3. The germline gives CDR1 TVYSNPD, CDR2 GDNSRS (reference sequence). The CDR3 sequence: CASPTAWEMGWRKLIF. The CDR3 DNA reads as TGTGCCTCTCCTACGGCCTGGGAGATGGGCTGGCGTAAACTCATCTTT.

Note on this clone: Only one base separates this from a far larger clonotype, so it likely reflects a read error. Here the V gene is TRDV1, but the J gene went uncalled; the D call of TRDD3 is as the table states it, not checked on the DNA. From germline, CDR1 is TSWWSYY and CDR2 QGS. The CDR3 sequence is 19 residues long. The CDR3 DNA follows: TGTGCTCTTGGGGAATCGCACTTCCTACGGTACCGCTCGACCGATAAACTCATCTTC. This encodes CALGESHFLRYRSTDKLIF.

This clone has more than one count but fewer than ten. This likely reflects a read error, since a far larger clone is one base away. Other nucleotide sequences from this sample produce the same CDR3. V gene TRDV1 combines with J gene TRDJ1; 13 bases line up with TRDD3. The J gene is not listed in TCRdb, so it was assigned here from a DNA match to germline. The germline gives CDR1 TSWWSYY, CDR2 QGS. This CDR3 comprises 29 residues. The DNA of the CDR3 is TGTGCCCTTGCTATAAGACCTGCCTTCCTACGATTTACAATACCCACCGTACTGGGGGATACGCGTGGGGGGGATAAACTCATCTTT. Translation gives CALAIRPAFLRFTIPTVLGDTRGGDKLIF.

In its sample, this clone was seen a few times. TCRdb's listed protein matches a much larger clone and diverges from this DNA's translation at residue 9, likely through a read error; the protein shown comes from the DNA. As DNA, the CDR3 is TGTGCTCTTGGGGAACTCGGGGAGCTCCCACCGAGATCCTCCGGGGGATGTTACACCGATAAACTCATCTTT. It yields the protein CALGELGELPPRSSGGCYTDKLIF. The rearrangement uses TRDV1 and TRDJ1, with 7 nucleotides matching TRDD3. The J gene, absent from TCRdb, was called here by matching the DNA to germline. Germline CDR1 TSWWSYY, CDR2 QGS. The V gene end was trimmed by 0 bases and the J gene end by 0 bases; junction bases not matched to a gene: 28. The CDR3 consists of 24 residues.

This clone has at least ten counts. The TCRdb record carries a much larger clone's protein, which differs from this DNA's translation at residue 9; a read error is the likely cause, and the protein listed here is the DNA translation. The rearrangement uses TRDV2 and TRDJ1, with D maybe TRDD3 (6 bases). This CDR3 spans 17 amino acids. Germline CDR1 and CDR2: GEAIGNYY and EKD. Trimming stripped 2 bases from V and 1 base from J, with 19 bases between. The DNA of the CDR3 is TGTGCCTGTGACATGGTAGGGGATGCGCGATTCACCGATAAACTCATCTTT. Translated: CACDMVGDARFTDKLIF.

There are a few counts of this clone. A far larger clone is just one base off, so this is likely a read error. In the same sample, other DNA sequences code for this CDR3. This chain links TRDV1 with TRDJ1; 12 bases map to TRDD3. Germline lookup yields CDR1 TSWWSYY and CDR2 QGS. CDR3 length equals 21 residues. DNA of the CDR3: TGTGCCCTTGGGGAACTAGTGACGATAAAGACTGGGGGATACTTAAGCGATAAACTCATCTTT. This encodes CALGELVTIKTGGYLSDKLIF.